This passage covers 11 T cell receptor beta chains from one sample sequenced in a study of response to subunit inactivated influenza vaccine. Using its own MiXCR run on the RT-PCR reads, TCRdb lists one record per CDR3 protein. The sample consists of about 780,000 distinct CDR3 sequences, roughly 20% of them appearing once. This specimen was PBMCs from blood, taken 5 days after vaccination. The receptor set was obtained from a man aged 50 to 60 who received an inactivated influenza vaccine.

This clonotype was counted only a few times. Here the CDR3 reads CAIRGREATGYTF. The CDR3 nucleotides are TGTGCCATCAGGGGCAGGGAAGCGACAGGCTACACCTTC. This rearrangement joins TRBV10-3 to TRBJ1-2; D perhaps matches TRBD1 (5 bases). The germline CDR1 and CDR2 sequences are ENHRY and SYGVKD. The V end lost 6 bases, the J end lost 8 bases, and 16 bases lay between the germline ends. The CDR3 extends over 13 amino acids.

This clonotype was detected once. The chain uses TRBV30 and TRBJ1-1; a possible D gene is TRBD1 (5 bases). Germline lookup yields CDR1 GTSNPN and CDR2 SVGIG (reference sequence). This CDR3 has 14 residues. Trimming took 2 bases from V and 5 from J, leaving 15 bases between them. The CDR3 loop is CAWSPRGERTEAFF. The CDR3, as DNA: TGTGCCTGGAGTCCTCGGGGGGAGAGGACTGAAGCTTTCTTT.

This clonotype has just a few counts. The rearrangement links TRBV5-6 to TRBJ2-3; 11 nucleotides agree with TRBD2. This CDR3 has 16 residues. V was pared by 1 base and J by 4 bases, with 5 bases of the junction left unmatched. CDR1 is SGHDT, CDR2 YYEEEE, per germline. CDR3 nucleotides: TGTGCCAGCAGCTTGCGGCTAGCGGGAGGATCAGATACGCAGTATTTT. Protein sequence: CASSLRLAGGSDTQYF.

V and J are TRBV30 and TRBJ2-1; 16 bases fit TRBD2. CDR1 is GTSNPN and CDR2 is SVGIG in the germline V gene (reference sequence). The CDR3 is 16 residues long. V trimming: 1 base; J trimming: 10 bases; junction bases outside the gene matches: 7. This CDR3 is CAWSASGTSGRGEQFF. The CDR3 DNA is TGTGCCTGGAGTGCCTCGGGGACTAGCGGGAGGGGAGAGCAGTTCTTC.

This clonotype occurred many times. This chain uses TRBV4-2 with TRBJ2-3; 9 bases agree with TRBD2. Germline CDR1 LGHNA, CDR2 YNFKEQ. CDR3 length equals 17 residues. The ends lost 1 base at V and 4 bases at J; junction bases unmatched: 9. In DNA form, the CDR3 reads TGTGCCAGCAGCCAAGGGGCCAGCGGGGGGAGTTCAGATACGCAGTATTTT. Translating it yields CASSQGASGGSSDTQYF.

This clonotype was detected many times. The genes are TRBV12-3 or TRBV12-4 and TRBJ1-2, with unresolved D. This CDR3 is built from 11 residues. The V and J ends lost 5 bases and 3 bases respectively, with 4 bases between them. In DNA, the CDR3 is TGTGCCAGCAGTCAGGACTATGGCTACACCTTC. Translation gives CASSQDYGYTF.

The V gene is TRBV6-2 or TRBV6-3, the J gene TRBJ1-5; D is unclear. This CDR3 is 15 amino acids long. Trimming cost V 2 bases and J 1 base, with 9 bases left between them. Germline CDR1 and CDR2: MNHEY and SVGEGT. CDR3 sequence reads: CASSYEGQSNQPQHF. CDR3 nucleotide sequence: TGTGCCAGCAGTTACGAGGGTCAGAGCAATCAGCCCCAGCATTTT.

This clonotype was found a few times. The chain carries TRBV27 and TRBJ1-4, with D unclear. Germline values: CDR1 MNHEY, CDR2 SMNVEV (reference sequence). Trimming removed 5 bases at V and 4 bases at J, with 14 bases between. The CDR3 consists of 15 residues. CDR3 loop: CASSATASVNEKLFF. The CDR3 DNA reads as TGTGCCAGCAGTGCGACTGCTTCGGTTAATGAAAAACTGTTTTTT.

There are a few counts of this clonotype. The chain carries TRBV30 and TRBJ1-2, with 8 bases matching TRBD1. The CDR3 sequence is 17 residues long. Unmatched junction bases numbered 11, after V lost 2 bases and J lost 0 bases. CDR1 is GTSNPN and CDR2 is SVGIG in the germline V gene (reference sequence). Written as DNA, the CDR3 is TGTGCCTGGAGTTCCTGGACAGGGACCCTCACTAACTATGGCTACACCTTC. It encodes CAWSSWTGTLTNYGYTF.

V usage is TRBV10-3 and J usage is TRBJ1-6; tentative D call: TRBD1 (6 bases). Trimming pared 0 bases from V and 10 bases from J, leaving 13 bases between. Germline CDR1 ENHRY, CDR2 SYGVKD. The CDR3 totals 15 residues. CDR3 sequence: CAISESRGAGSPLHF. The CDR3 nucleotides read TGTGCCATCAGTGAGTCTAGGGGGGCCGGCTCACCCCTCCACTTT.

The V and J genes are TRBV10-3 and TRBJ2-7, with D maybe TRBD2 (5 bases). The CDR3 extends over 13 amino acids. Trimming took off 1 base at V and 6 bases at J, with 10 bases between the two ends. The germline V gene has CDR1 ENHRY and CDR2 SYGVKD. CDR3 sequence: CAISEYSEAEQYF. In DNA form, the CDR3 reads TGTGCCATCAGTGAGTATTCGGAGGCCGAGCAGTACTTC.